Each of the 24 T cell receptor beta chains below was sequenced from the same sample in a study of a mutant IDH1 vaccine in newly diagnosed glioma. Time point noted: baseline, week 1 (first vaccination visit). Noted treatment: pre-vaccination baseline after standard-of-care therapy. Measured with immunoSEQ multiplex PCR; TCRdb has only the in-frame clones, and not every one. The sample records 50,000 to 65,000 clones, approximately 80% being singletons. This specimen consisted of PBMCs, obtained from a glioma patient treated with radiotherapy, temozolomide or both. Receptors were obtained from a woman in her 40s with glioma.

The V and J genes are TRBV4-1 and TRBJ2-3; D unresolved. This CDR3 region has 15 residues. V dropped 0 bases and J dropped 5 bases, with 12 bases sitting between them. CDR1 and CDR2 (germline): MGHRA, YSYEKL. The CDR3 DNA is TGCGCCAGCAGCCAAGAGCGGCTGGGCGTAGATACGCAGTATTTT. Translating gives CASSQERLGVDTQYF.

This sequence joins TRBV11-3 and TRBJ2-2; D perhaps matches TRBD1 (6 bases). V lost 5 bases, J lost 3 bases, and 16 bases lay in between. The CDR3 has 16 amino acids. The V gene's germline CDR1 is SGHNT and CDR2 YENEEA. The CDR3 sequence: CASSRRQVTDTGELFF. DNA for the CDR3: TGTGCCAGCAGCCGGCGACAGGTGACGGACACCGGGGAGCTGTTTTTT.

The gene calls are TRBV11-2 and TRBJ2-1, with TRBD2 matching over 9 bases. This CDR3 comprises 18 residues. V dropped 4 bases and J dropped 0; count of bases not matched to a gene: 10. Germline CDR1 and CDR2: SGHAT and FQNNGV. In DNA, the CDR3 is TGTGCCAGCAGCTCTTTAGCGGGGGATTTGAGCTCCTACAATGAGCAGTTCTTC. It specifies CASSSLAGDLSSYNEQFF.

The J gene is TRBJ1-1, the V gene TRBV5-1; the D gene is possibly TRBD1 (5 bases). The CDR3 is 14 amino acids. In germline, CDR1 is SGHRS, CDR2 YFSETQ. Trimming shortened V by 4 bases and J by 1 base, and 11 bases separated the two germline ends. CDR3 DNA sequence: TGCGCCAGCAGCCCCGCCGGACAGAACACTGAAGCTTTCTTT. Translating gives CASSPAGQNTEAFF.

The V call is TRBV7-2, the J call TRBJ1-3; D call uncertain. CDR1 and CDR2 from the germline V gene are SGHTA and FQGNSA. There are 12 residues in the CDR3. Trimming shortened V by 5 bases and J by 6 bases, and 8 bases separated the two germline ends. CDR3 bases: TGTGCCAGCAGCACCGGTCCAAACACCATATATTTT. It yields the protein CASSTGPNTIYF. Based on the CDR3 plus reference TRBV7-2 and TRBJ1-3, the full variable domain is GAGVSQSPSNKVTEKGKDVELRCDPISGHTALYWYRQSLGQGLEFLIYFQGNSAPDKSGLPSDRFSAERTGGSVSTLTIQRTQQEDSAVYLCASSTGPNTIYFGEGSWLTVV.

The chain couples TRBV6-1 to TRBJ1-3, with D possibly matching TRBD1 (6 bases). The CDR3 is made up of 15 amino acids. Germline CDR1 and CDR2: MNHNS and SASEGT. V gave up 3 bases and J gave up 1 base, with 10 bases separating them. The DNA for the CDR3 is TGTGCCAGCAGTGATTGGGGGGCGTCTGGAAACACCATATATTTT. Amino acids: CASSDWGASGNTIYF.

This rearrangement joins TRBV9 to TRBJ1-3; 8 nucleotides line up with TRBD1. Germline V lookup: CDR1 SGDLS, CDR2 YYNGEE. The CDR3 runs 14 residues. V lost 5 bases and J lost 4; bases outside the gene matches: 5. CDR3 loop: CASSQGAQGNTIYF. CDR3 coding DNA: TGTGCCAGCAGTCAGGGGGCGCAGGGAAACACCATATATTTT.

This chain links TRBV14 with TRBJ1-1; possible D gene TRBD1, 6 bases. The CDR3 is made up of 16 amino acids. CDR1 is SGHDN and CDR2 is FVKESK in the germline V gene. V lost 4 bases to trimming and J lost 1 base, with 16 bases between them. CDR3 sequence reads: CASSPLGGGENTEAFF. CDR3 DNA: TGTGCCAGCAGCCCCCTTGGGGGCGGGGAGAACACTGAAGCTTTCTTT.

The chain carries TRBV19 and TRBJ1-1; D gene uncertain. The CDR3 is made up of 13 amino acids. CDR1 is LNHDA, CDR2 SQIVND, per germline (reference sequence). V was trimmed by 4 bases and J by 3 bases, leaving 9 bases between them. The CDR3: CASSRREDTEAFF. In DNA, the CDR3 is TGTGCCAGTAGTAGGAGGGAGGACACTGAAGCTTTCTTT.

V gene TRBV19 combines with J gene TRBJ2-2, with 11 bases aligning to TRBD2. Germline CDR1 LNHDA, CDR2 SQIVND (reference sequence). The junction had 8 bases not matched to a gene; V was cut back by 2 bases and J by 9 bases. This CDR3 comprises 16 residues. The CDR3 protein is CASSILAGGFHRELFF. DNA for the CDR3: TGTGCCAGTAGTATACTAGCGGGGGGTTTTCACCGGGAGCTGTTTTTT.

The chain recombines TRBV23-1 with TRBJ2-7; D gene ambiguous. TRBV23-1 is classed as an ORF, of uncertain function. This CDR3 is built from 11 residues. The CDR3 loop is CASSQLGSGSV. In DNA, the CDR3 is TGCGCCAGCAGTCAATTAGGCTCCGGATCGGTC.

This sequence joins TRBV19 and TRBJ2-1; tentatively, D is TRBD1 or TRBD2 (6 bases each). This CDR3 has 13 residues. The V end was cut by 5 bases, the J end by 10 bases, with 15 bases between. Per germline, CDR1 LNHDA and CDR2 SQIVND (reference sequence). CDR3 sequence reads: CASSPSGGEEQFF. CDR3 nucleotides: TGTGCCAGTAGTCCCTCCGGGGGCGAGGAGCAGTTCTTC. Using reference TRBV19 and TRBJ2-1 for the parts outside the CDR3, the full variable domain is DGGITQSPKYLFRKEGQNVTLSCEQNLNHDAMYWYRQDPGQGLRLIYYSQIVNDFQKGDIAEGYSVSREKKESFPLTVTSAQKNPTAFYLCASSPSGGEEQFFGPGTRLTVL.

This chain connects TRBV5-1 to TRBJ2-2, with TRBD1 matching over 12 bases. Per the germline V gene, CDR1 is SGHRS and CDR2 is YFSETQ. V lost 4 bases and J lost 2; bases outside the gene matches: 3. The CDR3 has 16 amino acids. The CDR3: CASSPGTGGNTGELFF. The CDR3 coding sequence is TGCGCCAGCAGCCCCGGGACAGGGGGCAACACCGGGGAGCTGTTTTTT.

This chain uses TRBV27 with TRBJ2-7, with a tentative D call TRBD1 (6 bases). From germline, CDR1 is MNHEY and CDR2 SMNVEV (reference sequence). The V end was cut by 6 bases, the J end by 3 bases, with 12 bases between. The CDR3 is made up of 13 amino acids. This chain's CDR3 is CASSLIQGYEQYF. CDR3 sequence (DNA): TGTGCCAGCAGCCTGATACAGGGCTACGAGCAGTACTTC.

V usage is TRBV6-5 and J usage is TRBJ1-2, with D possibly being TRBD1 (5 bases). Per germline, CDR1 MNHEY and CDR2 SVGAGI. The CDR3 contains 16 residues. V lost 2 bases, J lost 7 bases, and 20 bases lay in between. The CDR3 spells CASSYRGGGSSAGYTF. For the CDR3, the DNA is TGTGCCAGCAGTTACAGGGGAGGAGGGTCATCCGCTGGCTACACCTTC.

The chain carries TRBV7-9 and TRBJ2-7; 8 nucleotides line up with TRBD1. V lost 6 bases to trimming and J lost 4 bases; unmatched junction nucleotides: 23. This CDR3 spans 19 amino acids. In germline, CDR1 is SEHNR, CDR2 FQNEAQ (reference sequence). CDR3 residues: CASRPSRGRLSGDFYEQYF. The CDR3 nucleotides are TGTGCCAGCAGACCTAGCAGGGGGCGCCTCTCTGGGGATTTTTACGAGCAGTACTTC.

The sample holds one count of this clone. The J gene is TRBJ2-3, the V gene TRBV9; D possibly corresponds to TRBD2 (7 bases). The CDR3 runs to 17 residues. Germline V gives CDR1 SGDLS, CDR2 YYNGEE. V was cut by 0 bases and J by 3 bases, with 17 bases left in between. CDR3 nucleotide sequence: TGTGCCAGCAGCGTAGGGAGGGCAGGGGAGGGTACAGATACGCAGTATTTT. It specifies CASSVGRAGEGTDTQYF.

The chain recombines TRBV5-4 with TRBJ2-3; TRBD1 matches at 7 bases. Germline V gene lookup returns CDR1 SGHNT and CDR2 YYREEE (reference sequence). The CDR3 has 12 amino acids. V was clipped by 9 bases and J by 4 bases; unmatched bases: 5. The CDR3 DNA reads TGTGCCACCGAGGGGGCACCAGATACGCAGTATTTT. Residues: CATEGAPDTQYF.

The chain's CDR3 is CASSLGQGGEEKLFF. The CDR3 nucleotides read TGTGCCAGCAGCTTGGGACAGGGAGGTGAAGAAAAACTGTTTTTT. This chain connects TRBV7-8 to TRBJ1-4; 9 nucleotides agree with TRBD1. Germline CDR1 reads SGHVS; CDR2 reads FQNEAQ. This CDR3 contains 15 residues. The V and J ends lost 3 bases and 8 bases, in that order; junction bases with no gene match: 7.

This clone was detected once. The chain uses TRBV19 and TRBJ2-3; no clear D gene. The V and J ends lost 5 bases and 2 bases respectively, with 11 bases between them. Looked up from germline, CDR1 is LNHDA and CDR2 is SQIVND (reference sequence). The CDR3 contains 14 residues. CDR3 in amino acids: CASSSTRITDTQYF. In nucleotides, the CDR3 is TGTGCCAGTAGTTCGACCAGGATCACAGATACGCAGTATTTT. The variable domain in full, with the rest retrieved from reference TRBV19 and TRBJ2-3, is DGGITQSPKYLFRKEGQNVTLSCEQNLNHDAMYWYRQDPGQGLRLIYYSQIVNDFQKGDIAEGYSVSREKKESFPLTVTSAQKNPTAFYLCASSSTRITDTQYFGPGTRLTVL.

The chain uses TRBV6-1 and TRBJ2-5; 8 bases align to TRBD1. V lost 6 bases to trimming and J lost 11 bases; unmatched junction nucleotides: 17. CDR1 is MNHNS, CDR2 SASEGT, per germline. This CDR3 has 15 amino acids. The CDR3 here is CASRLDRDFGAFQYF. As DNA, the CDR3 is TGTGCCAGCAGACTGGACAGGGACTTTGGGGCTTTTCAGTACTTC.

CDR3 region: CASSPTATVRWTQYF. CDR3 sequence (DNA): TGTGCCAGCAGCCCGACCGCGACCGTAAGGTGGACCCAGTACTTC. V usage is TRBV9 and J usage is TRBJ2-5; D is unresolved. Germline loops: CDR1 SGDLS, CDR2 YYNGEE. Trimming took 4 bases from V and 7 from J, leaving 20 bases between them. The CDR3 totals 15 residues.

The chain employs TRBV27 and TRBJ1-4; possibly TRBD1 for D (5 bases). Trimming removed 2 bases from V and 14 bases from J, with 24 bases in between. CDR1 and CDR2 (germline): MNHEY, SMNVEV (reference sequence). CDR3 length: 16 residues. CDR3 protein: CASSLGPIWGTRGLFF. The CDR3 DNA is TGTGCCAGCAGTTTAGGCCCAATTTGGGGGACGAGGGGCCTGTTTTTT.

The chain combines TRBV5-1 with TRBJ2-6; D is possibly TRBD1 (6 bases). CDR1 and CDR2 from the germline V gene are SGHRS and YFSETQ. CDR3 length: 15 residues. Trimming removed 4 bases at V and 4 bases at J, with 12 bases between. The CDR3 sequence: CASSTGLAGANVLTF. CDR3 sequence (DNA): TGCGCCAGCAGCACAGGGTTAGCCGGGGCCAACGTCCTGACTTTC.